These 21 T cell receptor beta chains share one sample of origin, sequenced in a study of blood T cell repertoires in COVID-19. Sequenced by immunoSEQ multiplex PCR; TCRdb stores in-frame clones only, minus some. The data hold some 240,000 clones, with roughly 85% observed a single time. Sequencing was performed on peripheral blood. Source of these receptors: a woman aged 70-85 years with COVID-19, enrolled during active disease.

The chain recombines TRBV7-8 with TRBJ2-5, with a weak D call TRBD2 (5 bases). The CDR3 sequence is 16 residues long. CDR1 and CDR2 from the germline V gene are SGHVS and FQNEAQ. V lost 2 bases and J lost 2, with 15 bases in between. Here the CDR3 reads CASSLSPATGQETQYF. Written as DNA, the CDR3 is TGTGCCAGCAGCTTATCGCCGGCGACGGGGCAAGAGACCCAGTACTTC.

This clone appeared many times. In the same sample, other DNA sequences code for this CDR3. The chain combines TRBV5-1 with TRBJ2-7, with TRBD1 matching 10 bases. The V segment lost 1 base and the J segment 0 bases; nucleotides outside the gene matches: 10. The CDR3 runs 18 residues. Germline CDR1 reads SGHRS; CDR2 reads YFSETQ. This chain's CDR3 is CASSLLRDRGGFSYEQYF. Written as DNA, the CDR3 is TGCGCCAGCAGCTTGCTTCGGGACAGGGGAGGATTCTCCTACGAGCAGTACTTC.

The chain carries TRBV19 and TRBJ1-1, with a tentative D call TRBD1 (6 bases). Germline CDR1 is LNHDA and CDR2 is SQIVND (reference sequence). Trimming removed 6 bases from V and 0 bases from J, with 17 bases in between. This CDR3 comprises 16 residues. CDR3 sequence: CASRWTVLRMNTEAFF. Written as DNA, the CDR3 is TGTGCCAGTAGATGGACAGTCCTGCGGATGAACACTGAAGCTTTCTTT.

This clone has a handful of counts. J is TRBJ1-1 and V is TRBV7-2; D is uncertain. This CDR3 is built from 14 residues. Trimming removed 5 bases from V and 1 base from J, with 11 bases in between. Germline values: CDR1 SGHTA, CDR2 FQGNSA. Written as DNA, the CDR3 is TGTGCCAGCAGCCTTTACCACAGGAACACTGAAGCTTTCTTT. It is translated as CASSLYHRNTEAFF.

This clone has a count of ten or more. The chain has TRBV6-1 and TRBJ1-5; D unclear. Germline CDR1 MNHNS, CDR2 SASEGT. The CDR3 extends over 14 amino acids. V was cut by 3 bases and J by 2 bases, with 8 bases left in between. The CDR3 reads CASSDLAGNQPQHF. Here the CDR3 DNA reads TGTGCCAGCAGTGATCTAGCAGGCAATCAGCCCCAGCATTTT.

In its sample, this clone was seen once. The CDR3 loop reads CASSQGRGNTEAFF. Here the CDR3 DNA reads TGTGCCAGCTCCCAGGGCAGGGGAAACACTGAAGCTTTCTTT. The V gene is TRBV18, the J gene TRBJ1-1; a weak D match, TRBD1 (6 bases). Germline CDR1 and CDR2: KGHSH and LQKENI. V was pared by 6 bases and J by 2 bases, with 13 bases between. The CDR3 extends over 14 amino acids.

This sequence joins TRBV7-2 and TRBJ2-5; a possible D gene is TRBD1 (6 bases). The CDR3 is 14 residues long. With 0 bases removed from V and 4 bases from J, the gap between germline ends came to 9 bases. Germline V gene lookup returns CDR1 SGHTA and CDR2 FQGNSA. CDR3 protein: CASSLAIQGETQYF. The CDR3 region has the DNA TGTGCCAGCAGCTTAGCGATACAGGGAGAGACCCAGTACTTC.

The CDR3 DNA reads TGTGCCAGCAGCCAACCTAACAGGGGCTGGGGCTACACCTTC. As protein: CASSQPNRGWGYTF. The rearrangement joins TRBV3-1 (or the pseudogene TRBV3-2) to TRBJ1-2, with 7 bases lining up with TRBD1. V shed 2 bases, J shed 8 bases, and the junction held 8 bases outside the gene matches. Germline assignment: CDR1 LGHDT and CDR2 YNNKEL (reference sequence). The CDR3 loop spans 14 amino acids.

The chain couples TRBV7-9 to TRBJ1-1; D gene ambiguous. CDR1 and CDR2 from the germline V gene are SEHNR and FQNEAQ (reference sequence). This CDR3 has 13 residues. V lost 5 bases to trimming and J lost 2 bases, with 9 bases between them. CDR3 region: CASSPPINTEAFF. The CDR3 DNA reads TGTGCCAGCAGCCCCCCAATTAACACTGAAGCTTTCTTT.

The CDR3 is CASSGQVHGYTF. In DNA, the CDR3 is TGTGCCAGCAGTGGACAGGTTCATGGCTACACCTTC. The V gene is TRBV6-2 or TRBV6-3, the J gene TRBJ1-2; 7 bases line up with TRBD1. This CDR3 comprises 12 residues. Trimming at V came to 5 bases and at J to 6 bases, leaving 3 bases not matched to a gene. CDR1 MNHEY and CDR2 SVGEGT come from the germline V gene.

The gene calls are TRBV7-3 and TRBJ2-3, with D tentatively TRBD2 (6 bases). The CDR3 has 15 residues. Per the germline V gene, CDR1 is SGHTA and CDR2 is FQGTGA. V gave up 3 bases and J gave up 3 bases, with 13 bases separating them. For the CDR3, the DNA is TGTGCCAGCAGCTTGATTGGGGGGAGTACAGATACGCAGTATTTT. The encoded protein is CASSLIGGSTDTQYF.

V is TRBV18 and J is TRBJ1-1; no clear D gene. Germline CDR1 and CDR2: KGHSH and LQKENI. The CDR3 consists of 17 residues. V gave up 1 base and J gave up 1 base, with 16 bases separating them. In DNA, the CDR3 is TGTGCCAGCTCACCACGACCTTTTGAGTCAGGGAACACTGAAGCTTTCTTT. Its protein is CASSPRPFESGNTEAFF.

The rearrangement joins TRBV6-2 or TRBV6-3 to TRBJ2-7, with 11 bases fitting TRBD2. This CDR3 comprises 18 residues. Trimming cost V 2 bases and J 2 bases; bases outside gene matches: 11. Germline V gene sequence: CDR1 MNHEY, CDR2 SVGEGT. CDR3 bases: TGTGCCAGCAGTTACCCCTCTACGTTTAGCGGGGGGGCCTACGAGCAGTACTTC. Protein: CASSYPSTFSGGAYEQYF.

In this sample, this clone turned up once. J is TRBJ2-1 and V is TRBV7-3; no clear D. Trimming removed 0 bases at V and 5 bases at J, with 8 bases between. The CDR3 has 14 amino acids. Germline V gene lookup returns CDR1 SGHTA and CDR2 FQGTGA. CDR3 sequence (DNA): TGTGCCAGCAGCTTAACGGGCACTGACAATGAGCAGTTCTTC. It translates to CASSLTGTDNEQFF.

V usage is TRBV7-6 and J usage is TRBJ2-3; 9 positions agree with TRBD2. The trim removed 1 base at V and 5 bases at J, leaving 7 bases unmatched. The V gene's germline CDR1 is SGHVS and CDR2 FNYEAQ. The CDR3 is 16 residues long. For the CDR3, the DNA is TGTGCCAGCAGCTTAGTGGGCGGGGGGGCTCAAGATACGCAGTATTTT. Encoded protein: CASSLVGGGAQDTQYF.

The V and J genes are TRBV7-9 and TRBJ2-5, with 14 bases fitting TRBD2. Losses at the gene ends were 6 bases for V and 1 base for J; bases not matched to a gene: 4. The V gene's germline CDR1 is SEHNR and CDR2 FQNEAQ (reference sequence). The CDR3 is 16 residues long. The CDR3 spells CASSPGTSGGQETQYF. For the CDR3, the DNA is TGTGCCAGCAGTCCCGGGACTAGCGGGGGCCAAGAGACCCAGTACTTC.

This sequence joins TRBV19 and TRBJ2-7, with 8 bases matching TRBD1. The CDR3 has 14 residues. CDR1 LNHDA and CDR2 SQIVND come from the germline V gene (reference sequence). V was pared by 6 bases and J by 0 bases, with 4 bases of the junction left unmatched. The CDR3 protein is CASRPTGDSYEQYF. Here the CDR3 DNA reads TGTGCCAGTAGACCGACAGGGGACTCCTACGAGCAGTACTTC.

This rearrangement joins TRBV3-1 (or the pseudogene TRBV3-2) to TRBJ2-1; 8 nucleotides match TRBD1. Germline trimming cut 4 bases from V and 7 bases from J; bases unmatched to any gene: 0. CDR1 and CDR2 (germline): LGHDT, YNNKEL (reference sequence). This CDR3 contains 12 residues. The CDR3 DNA follows: TGTGCCAGCAGCCGGACAGGGAATGAGCAGTTCTTC. Translating gives CASSRTGNEQFF.

The gene calls are TRBV5-1 and TRBJ1-2; 9 bases are a match to TRBD1. Per the germline V gene, CDR1 is SGHRS and CDR2 is YFSETQ. CDR3 size: 15 residues. The junction had 9 bases not matched to a gene; V was cut back by 0 bases and J by 9 bases. The CDR3 nucleotides read TGCGCCAGCAGCTTGGTCTGGGACAGGGCGGATCGCTACACCTTC. Protein: CASSLVWDRADRYTF.

This rearrangement joins TRBV19 to TRBJ1-2, with TRBD1 identical over 9 bases. V shed 7 bases, J shed 7 bases, and the junction held 10 bases outside the gene matches. Germline V gives CDR1 LNHDA, CDR2 SQIVND (reference sequence). This CDR3 spans 14 amino acids. The CDR3 here is CASTRTGEVGGYTF. In nucleotides, the CDR3 is TGTGCCAGTACCCGGACAGGGGAAGTTGGTGGCTACACCTTC.

J is TRBJ2-2 and V is TRBV5-1, with a tentative D call TRBD1 (5 bases). The CDR3 length is 15 residues. V was cut by 0 bases and J by 0 bases, with 6 bases left in between. Germline CDR1 SGHRS, CDR2 YFSETQ. CDR3 in amino acids: CASSLGQSNTGELFF. The DNA of the CDR3 is TGCGCCAGCAGCTTGGGACAGTCGAACACCGGGGAGCTGTTTTTT.